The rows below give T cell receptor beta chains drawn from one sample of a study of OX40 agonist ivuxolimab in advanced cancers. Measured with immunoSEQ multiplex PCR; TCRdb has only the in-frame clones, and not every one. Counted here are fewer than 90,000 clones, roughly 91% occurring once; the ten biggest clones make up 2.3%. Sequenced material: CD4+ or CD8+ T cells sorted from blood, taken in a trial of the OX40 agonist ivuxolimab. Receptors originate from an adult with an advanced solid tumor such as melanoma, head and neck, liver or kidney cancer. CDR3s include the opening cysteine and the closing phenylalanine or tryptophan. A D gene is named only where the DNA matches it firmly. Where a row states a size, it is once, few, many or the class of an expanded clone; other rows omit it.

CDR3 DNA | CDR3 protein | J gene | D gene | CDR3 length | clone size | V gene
TGTGCCAGCAGTGAACTCAGCGGGAGCTTTGGCAATGAGCAGTTCTTC | CASSELSGSFGNEQFF | TRBJ2-1 | TRBD2 | 16 | - | TRBV2
TGTGCCAGCAGCCACACAGGGACTAAGGAGACCCAGTACTTC | CASSHTGTKETQYF | TRBJ2-5 | - | 14 | once | TRBV7-2
TGTGCCAGCAGGACGGGGGGAGTGACCCAGTACTTC | CASRTGGVTQYF | TRBJ2-5 | TRBD2 | 12 | - | TRBV6-5
TGTGCCAGCAGCTTATTGGAGAACACTGAAGCTTTCTTT | CASSLLENTEAFF | TRBJ1-1 | - | 13 | - | TRBV7-9
TGCGCCAGCAGCTGGGAAGGGGACTTCTTCACAGATACGCAGTATTTT | CASSWEGDFFTDTQYF | TRBJ2-3 | - | 16 | - | TRBV5-1
TGTGCCAGCTCACCTTCTTCAGGGGCAGGAAACACCATATATTTT | CASSPSSGAGNTIYF | TRBJ1-3 | - | 15 | - | TRBV18
TGTGCCAGCAGCTTAGCGGGACTAGCGGGAACGGGCGAGCAGTACTTC | CASSLAGLAGTGEQYF | TRBJ2-7 | TRBD2 | 16 | - | TRBV11-3
TGTGCCAGCTCACCACCGAACAGACTTGAAGCTTTCTTT | CASSPPNRLEAFF | TRBJ1-1 | - | 13 | - | TRBV18
TGTGCCAGCAGTGAGACGGGAAACACCATATATTTT | CASSETGNTIYF | TRBJ1-3 | - | 12 | - | TRBV2
TGTGCCAGCACCCGGACAGGGGGTCTTACTGAAGCTTTCTTT | CASTRTGGLTEAFF | TRBJ1-1 | TRBD1 | 14 | - | TRBV11-3
TGTGCTGGGCCGAGGGGAGCGGCGGGGGAGCTGTTTTTT | CAGPRGAAGELFF | TRBJ2-2 | - | 13 | - | TRBV12-5
TGTGCCAGCAGTTATTCGGGGAGAGCTTTCTTT | CASSYSGRAFF | TRBJ1-1 | - | 11 | few | TRBV6-5
TGTGCCAGCAGCTTTCAGCGGGCCTCCTACGAGCAGTACTTC | CASSFQRASYEQYF | TRBJ2-7 | - | 14 | - | TRBV7-2
TGTGCCACCAGCCCAAGTTTAGCGGGAGGAGCTTTTGAGCAGTACTTC | CATSPSLAGGAFEQYF | TRBJ2-7 | TRBD2 | 16 | - | TRBV15
TGTGCCAGCAGTTTCCAGGTGAACACCGGGGAGCTGTTTTTT | CASSFQVNTGELFF | TRBJ2-2 | - | 14 | - | TRBV6-4
TGTGCCAGCAGCGTAGACAAGGATACGCAGTATTTT | CASSVDKDTQYF | TRBJ2-3 | - | 12 | - | TRBV9
TGCGCCAGCAGCCAAGGACTAGCGGGAGGAGGCTACAATGAGCAGTTCTTC | CASSQGLAGGGYNEQFF | TRBJ2-1 | TRBD2 | 17 | - | TRBV5-1
TGTGCCAGCCGAGAAGGGGAGAGCTCCTACGAGCAGTACTTC | CASREGESSYEQYF | TRBJ2-7 | - | 14 | - | TRBV2
TGTGCCAGCAGCTTGGTGTCGAGCTCCTACGAGCAGTACTTC | CASSLVSSSYEQYF | TRBJ2-7 | - | 14 | - | TRBV5-6
TGCGCCAGCAGCCAAGGGGCTAGCGGGTCGGTTGAGCAGTTCTTC | CASSQGASGSVEQFF | TRBJ2-1 | TRBD2 | 15 | - | TRBV4-1
TGTGCCAGCTCACCAGCGTCAGGCGTGAACACTGAAGCTTTCTTT | CASSPASGVNTEAFF | TRBJ1-1 | - | 15 | once | TRBV18
TGTGCCAGCAGCTTAGTACCGGGGGGGATCTACGAGCAGTACTTC | CASSLVPGGIYEQYF | TRBJ2-7 | TRBD2 | 15 | - | TRBV7-2
TGTGCCAGCAGTTTGGACGGAGGATCGGCCAAAAACATTCAGTACTTC | CASSLDGGSAKNIQYF | TRBJ2-4 | - | 16 | - | TRBV27
TGTGCCAGCAGCTTAGTTGGGCCTGACCGGGATTTT | CASSLVGPDRDF | TRBJ2-3 | - | 12 | - | TRBV7-8
TGTGCCAGTAGTATCCGGGCAGGGGTCTCCTACGAGCAGTACTTC | CASSIRAGVSYEQYF | TRBJ2-7 | - | 15 | - | TRBV19
TGTGCCAGCAACCTCTCAGATGGTCCCGGGGAGCTGTTTTTT | CASNLSDGPGELFF | TRBJ2-2 | - | 14 | - | TRBV28
TGTGCCAGCAGCTTGTATCTCGGGGGGCGAGACGAGCAGTACTTC | CASSLYLGGRDEQYF | TRBJ2-7 | - | 15 | - | TRBV5-6
TGTGCCAGCGGCGAAGCGGGGACCTCCTACGAGCAGTACTTC | CASGEAGTSYEQYF | TRBJ2-7 | TRBD2 | 14 | - | TRBV7-2
TGCGCCAGCAGCTCGGGGGCCGGGAGAAGGACCGGGGAGCTGTTTTTT | CASSSGAGRRTGELFF | TRBJ2-2 | - | 16 | - | TRBV5-1
TGTGCCAGAAGCCGATCCGGGACAACCGGCAGAATTCAGTACTTC | CARSRSGTTGRIQYF | TRBJ2-4 | - | 15 | - | TRBV7-5
TGCGCCAGCAGCTCCCCATTGAGCAATGAGCAGTTCTTC | CASSSPLSNEQFF | TRBJ2-1 | - | 13 | once | TRBV5-1
TGTGCCACCAGCAGAGGGCCGGGACAGGGTTACAATGAGCAGTTCTTC | CATSRGPGQGYNEQFF | TRBJ2-1 | TRBD1 | 16 | - | TRBV15
TGTGCCAGCTCTGGGGGGGGCGGCAATCAGCCCCAGCATTTT | CASSGGGGNQPQHF | TRBJ1-5 | - | 14 | once | TRBV9
TGTGCCACAGAGGCAAAGGGGCCTCCGTATGACCAGTACTTC | CATEAKGPPYDQYF | TRBJ2-5 | - | 14 | - | TRBV7-9
TGTGCCAGCAGCCCCACGGAGACCCAGTACTTC | CASSPTETQYF | TRBJ2-5 | - | 11 | - | TRBV9